This TCR beta chain was observed in a study of PD-1 blockade in classical Hodgkin lymphoma (dated by TCRdb to between 2020 and 2021). The study in broad terms: Nivolumab dosing was 3 mg/kg intravenously every 2 weeks, continuing until either disease progression or unacceptable toxicity. To define a peripheral blood immune signature of response to PD-1 blockade in classical Hodgkin lymphoma, the study combined TCR beta sequencing with CyTOF.

This specimen's time point label, per the study, means: cycle 4 day 1 (C4D1), after more than five weeks of nivolumab. Every trial patient had relapsed after autologous stem cell transplantation, and cohorts A, B and C differed in prior brentuximab vedotin exposure. A total of roughly 57 patients with relapsed/refractory classical Hodgkin lymphoma made up the trial cohort, and each patient's best overall response was complete response, partial response or progressive disease. In the multi-cohort phase II CheckMate 205 trial, trial patients received single-agent nivolumab. An independent review committee assessed best overall response using the 2007 International Working Group response criteria. Trial PBMCs were obtained immediately prior to nivolumab initiation (C1D1) and on therapy at cycle 2 day 1 and cycle 4 day 1. Peripheral blood was collected in 8 mL Vacutainer Cell Preparation Tubes, from which PBMCs were isolated by centrifugation and then cryopreserved.

Summary of the overall study and its limitations: By C4D1, a significant rise was seen in CD4+ TCR diversity but not in CD8+ TCR diversity (p=0.0027 vs p=0.16), and the rise was most apparent among complete responders (p=0.02). Trial patients achieving complete response had baseline diversity similar to newly diagnosed patients, whereas partial responders and progressors had significantly lower diversity. Patients starting nivolumab less than 1 year after ASCT had lower diversity and were excluded from later analyses to avoid confounding by immune reconstitution. Baseline TCR diversity was reported as lower in newly diagnosed patients than in healthy donors, and lower still in relapsed/refractory patients. The study was restricted to a single clinical trial cohort, and the causes of repertoire differences, possibly disease activity or prior therapy, were left undefined.

The CDR3, from cysteine to phenylalanine, totals 15 residues. The retained sequence is limited to the CDR3, 45 bases, with the frame set at the first base. V loses 2 bases at its end and J loses 7 bases; junction bases beyond the gene matches: 5. As encoded in the germline V gene, CDR1 is MNHNS while CDR2 is SASEGT. Genomic DNA was extracted with the Qiagen DNeasy kit from unsorted PBMCs and from negatively selected CD4+ and CD8+ fractions. TCR beta CDR3 regions were amplified by immunoSEQ multiplex PCR using primers annealing to V and J segments. Amplification bias was minimized using a synthetic immune receptor repertoire, and residual bias was removed computationally after sequencing. Regarding the original processing steps: Repertoire diversity was quantified as the Shannon entropy index using custom Python scripts. Unsorted, CD4+ and CD8+ repertoires were analyzed separately, except in combined analyses where CD4+ and CD8+ sequences were merged in silico. Clonal expansion was defined as at least a 2-fold frequency increase after treatment relative to C1D1, with a pseudocount of 0.5 for undetected baseline clones. Singleton clones were defined as clones with 0 or 1 copy at C1D1, and non-singleton clones were defined as clones with 2 or more copies. Clones expanded in unsorted samples were labelled as CD4+, CD8+ or unknown by matching protein sequences in sorted samples from the same patient. Wilcoxon tests on paired samples were used to test diversity changes from C1D1 to C4D1. This immuneACCESS table, as held by TCRdb, lists in-frame sequences with V and J called but not all clones. Of the missing ones, under half trace to an unresolved V gene in checked studies; the others have no known cause. V and J calls and clone size are as listed in that table; D and trimming were resolved from the DNA. The sample records tens of thousands of clones, approximately 80% of which are singletons. About a fifth of the sample belongs to the ten largest clones.

With regard to this clone: Its antigen remains undetermined. No much larger clone exists at a distance of one base, and base qualities are not known.

In this chain, TRBV6-1 is recombined with TRBJ2-1; 10 bases in the middle match TRBD1. The source of this sequence is a human donor with classical Hodgkin lymphoma. This sample comprised peripheral blood mononuclear cells (PBMCs), obtained before the fourth cycle of nivolumab. CDR3 protein: CASSEMGQGSNEQFF. The sequence in DNA is TGTGCCAGCAGTGAAATGGGACAGGGGAGTAATGAGCAGTTCTTC.